Below are 15 T cell receptor beta chains sequenced from a single sample in a study of PD-L1 blockade in urothelial cancer. The repertoire was sequenced with immunoSEQ multiplex PCR; TCRdb's copy has only in-frame clones and lacks some. The table has about 76,000 clones, around 93% seen once; the top ten hold 0.7% to 0.9%. Noted time point: peripheral blood 6 weeks after treatment start. Sequenced material: PBMCs, taken around atezolizumab (anti-PD-L1) treatment. Source of these receptors: an elderly woman with urothelial cancer.

This chain uses TRBV18 with TRBJ2-3, with 9 bases that match TRBD2. Germline V gene lookup returns CDR1 KGHSH and CDR2 LQKENI. The CDR3 extends over 14 amino acids. The V gene end was trimmed by 2 bases and the J gene end by 7 bases; junction bases not matched to a gene: 4. CDR3 coding DNA: TGTGCCAGCTCACCAGCGGGAGGGCCATATACGCAGTATTTT. Translated, it gives CASSPAGGPYTQYF.

The chain joins TRBV28 to TRBJ2-1; 8 bases match TRBD2. J gave up 5 bases and V 1 base, and 10 bases lay outside the gene matches. This CDR3 has 17 residues. Germline V gene sequence: CDR1 MDHEN, CDR2 SYDVKM. The CDR3 DNA reads TGTGCCAGCAGTTTATCCGGGAGCGGGAGTATGGACAATGAGCAGTTCTTC. Translation: CASSLSGSGSMDNEQFF.

The chain carries TRBV7-6 and TRBJ1-3; D unclear. The V end lost 1 base, the J end lost 8 bases, and 9 bases lay between the germline ends. CDR1 is SGHVS and CDR2 is FNYEAQ in the germline V gene. The CDR3 has 13 residues. CDR3 sequence (DNA): TGTGCCAGCAGCTTAGTTCGGTCCGACACCATATATTTT. Protein product: CASSLVRSDTIYF.

The chain recombines TRBV10-3 with TRBJ2-7, with D possibly TRBD2 on 6 matching bases. Looked up from germline, CDR1 is ENHRY and CDR2 is SYGVKD. CDR3 length equals 14 residues. The V end lost 10 bases, the J end lost 3 bases, and 19 bases lay between the germline ends. The CDR3 protein is CATQRAWRDYEQYF. For the CDR3, the DNA is TGTGCCACTCAGCGGGCCTGGCGAGACTACGAGCAGTACTTC.

J is TRBJ2-1 and V is TRBV9; 7 bases fit TRBD2. The CDR3 covers 17 residues. Germline CDR1 reads SGDLS; CDR2 reads YYNGEE. V lost 4 bases and J lost 0; bases outside the gene matches: 10. The CDR3 region has the DNA TGTGCCAGCAGCCCGCAAGCGGGACCCAGCTCCTACAATGAGCAGTTCTTC. Its translation: CASSPQAGPSSYNEQFF. The full variable domain, in which reference TRBV9 and TRBJ2-1 provide the parts outside the CDR3, is DSGVTQTPKHLITATGQRVTLRCSPRSGDLSVYWYQQSLDQGLQFLIQYYNGEERAKGNILERFSAQQFPDLHSELNLSSLELGDSALYFCASSPQAGPSSYNEQFFGPGTRLTVL.

V gene TRBV9 combines with J gene TRBJ2-1, with D possibly matching TRBD1 (5 bases). CDR3 length: 14 amino acids. Germline assignment: CDR1 SGDLS and CDR2 YYNGEE. Trimming pared 6 bases from V and 0 bases from J, leaving 10 bases between. CDR3 loop: CASTPDTSYNEQFF. CDR3 bases: TGTGCCAGCACCCCGGACACCTCCTACAATGAGCAGTTCTTC. Filled out from reference TRBV9 and TRBJ2-1, the complete variable domain reads DSGVTQTPKHLITATGQRVTLRCSPRSGDLSVYWYQQSLDQGLQFLIQYYNGEERAKGNILERFSAQQFPDLHSELNLSSLELGDSALYFCASTPDTSYNEQFFGPGTRLTVL.

The table lists this clone with a few counts. The chain recombines TRBV9 with TRBJ2-1; TRBD1 might be the D (6 bases). This CDR3 spans 14 amino acids. V was clipped by 3 bases and J by 7 bases, with 14 bases between them. Per the germline V gene, CDR1 is SGDLS and CDR2 is YYNGEE. The DNA for the CDR3 is TGTGCCAGCAGCGCTGTAGGGGGAAGGAATGAGCAGTTCTTC. Translating gives CASSAVGGRNEQFF. The entire variable domain, with the rest obtained from reference TRBV9 and TRBJ2-1, is as follows: DSGVTQTPKHLITATGQRVTLRCSPRSGDLSVYWYQQSLDQGLQFLIQYYNGEERAKGNILERFSAQQFPDLHSELNLSSLELGDSALYFCASSAVGGRNEQFFGPGTRLTVL.

This rearrangement joins TRBV7-8 to TRBJ2-1; possibly TRBD2 for D (5 bases). Germline CDR1 reads SGHVS; CDR2 reads FQNEAQ. The V end was cut by 2 bases, the J end by 0 bases, with 8 bases between. The CDR3 contains 15 residues. The CDR3 DNA is TGTGCCAGCAGCTTATATGCGGGCTCCTACAATGAGCAGTTCTTC. Translation: CASSLYAGSYNEQFF.

This chain joins TRBV9 and TRBJ2-3; D is unresolved. The germline V gene has CDR1 SGDLS and CDR2 YYNGEE. This CDR3 spans 14 amino acids. The ends were cut back, 4 bases at V and 1 base at J, with 10 bases in the middle. CDR3 sequence reads: CASSPSGGTDTQYF. The CDR3, as DNA: TGTGCCAGCAGCCCAAGTGGAGGCACAGATACGCAGTATTTT. The full variable domain, with the rest looked up from reference TRBV9 and TRBJ2-3, is DSGVTQTPKHLITATGQRVTLRCSPRSGDLSVYWYQQSLDQGLQFLIQYYNGEERAKGNILERFSAQQFPDLHSELNLSSLELGDSALYFCASSPSGGTDTQYFGPGTRLTVL.

A note on this clone: Other DNA sequences from this sample encode an identical CDR3 as well. The chain couples TRBV5-1 to TRBJ2-7; TRBD2 aligns across 11 bases. Germline V gene lookup returns CDR1 SGHRS and CDR2 YFSETQ. The V segment lost 0 bases and the J segment 4 bases; nucleotides outside the gene matches: 0. This CDR3 has 14 amino acids. CDR3 protein: CASSLGTSGYEQYF. In DNA form, the CDR3 reads TGCGCCAGCAGCTTGGGGACTAGCGGGTACGAGCAGTACTTC.

The genes are TRBV19 and TRBJ1-1; D gene unclear. V was pared by 7 bases and J by 1 base, with 4 bases between. The CDR3 covers 11 residues. CDR1 LNHDA and CDR2 SQIVND come from the germline V gene (reference sequence). CDR3 sequence reads: CASTGNTEAFF. DNA for the CDR3: TGTGCCAGTACAGGGAACACTGAAGCTTTCTTT.

The chain employs TRBV7-9 and TRBJ1-2; 9 positions match TRBD1. Per germline, CDR1 SEHNR and CDR2 FQNEAQ (reference sequence). The CDR3 is made up of 15 amino acids. The J segment lost 3 bases and the V segment lost 5 bases, leaving 7 bases of the junction unmatched. This chain's CDR3 is CASSRTGGRDYGYTF. CDR3 nucleotide sequence: TGTGCCAGCAGCCGCACAGGGGGCCGCGACTATGGCTACACCTTC.

This sequence joins TRBV28 and TRBJ1-2; D is ambiguous. This CDR3 is 12 amino acids long. Trimming removed 3 bases from V and 7 bases from J, with 9 bases in between. Germline V lookup: CDR1 MDHEN, CDR2 SYDVKM. CDR3 nucleotides: TGTGCCAGCAGTTTGGAGGTTCGTGGCTACACCTTC. As protein: CASSLEVRGYTF.

This clone was found once. The chain couples TRBV27 to TRBJ2-5; TRBD2 might be the D (6 bases). The CDR3 extends over 15 amino acids. Per the germline V gene, CDR1 is MNHEY and CDR2 is SMNVEV (reference sequence). V was shortened by 5 bases and J by 5 bases, with 18 bases between the two germline ends. CDR3 nucleotide sequence: TGTGCCAGCAGTGGGGGACTTGGGGCTTGGGAGACCCAGTACTTC. Translating it yields CASSGGLGAWETQYF.

The CDR3, as DNA: TGCGCCAGCAGCTTGGAACTAGGACCCGGGTCTAGGGAGCAGTACTTC. It translates to CASSLELGPGSREQYF. The chain employs TRBV5-1 and TRBJ2-7; tentatively, D is TRBD2 (5 bases). Between the trimmed V and J ends, which lost 0 bases and 7 bases, there was a span of 20 bases. Germline V gene sequence: CDR1 SGHRS, CDR2 YFSETQ. The CDR3 is made up of 16 amino acids.